This T cell receptor beta chain was identified during a study of fetal regulatory T cell absence and autoimmunity. This table comes from immunoSEQ multiplex PCR, and its TCRdb copy is limited to in-frame clones, with some not included. In the table there are about 46,000 clones, approximately 80% of which are singletons. Trimming removed 1 base at V and 2 bases at J, with 14 bases between. The CDR3 consists of 16 residues. Per germline, CDR1 SGHRS and CDR2 YFSETQ. Sequencing was performed on cord blood. This chain links TRBV5-1 with TRBJ2-3, with a possible D match to TRBD1 (6 bases). The origin of this receptor is a newborn boy with IPEX syndrome. CDR3 coding DNA: TGCGCCAGCAGCTTGTGGGACATTTCTCTCACAGATACGCAGTATTTT. Amino acids: CASSLWDISLTDTQYF.